The 20 T cell receptor beta chains in this list originate from one sample, sequenced in a study of blood T cell repertoires in COVID-19. Here immunoSEQ multiplex PCR was the method, and the copy in TCRdb shows in-frame clones only, minus some. The sample records approximately 390,000 clones, around nine tenths being singletons. Sequenced: PBMCs or T cells enriched from blood (not recorded which). All receptors derive from a woman aged 45-65 years who had recovered from COVID-19.

The chain combines TRBV9 with TRBJ2-3; 8 bases match TRBD2. The germline gives CDR1 SGDLS, CDR2 YYNGEE. The CDR3 is 15 amino acids. V dropped 2 bases and J dropped 2; count of bases not matched to a gene: 4. Written as DNA, the CDR3 is TGTGCCAGCAGCGTCAGCGGGGGCCCCACAGATACGCAGTATTTT. This gives the protein CASSVSGGPTDTQYF.

The chain carries TRBV7-2 and TRBJ2-7; 9 bases match TRBD2. J was trimmed by 0 bases and V by 2 bases; bases with no gene match: 2. The CDR3 loop spans 15 amino acids. Looked up from germline, CDR1 is SGHTA and CDR2 is FQGNSA. The CDR3 DNA reads TGTGCCAGCAGCTTATGGCGGGGGGGCTCCTACGAGCAGTACTTC. Its protein product is CASSLWRGGSYEQYF.

The J gene is TRBJ2-3, the V gene TRBV7-2; no reliable D call. The V gene lost 4 bases and the J gene lost 5 bases, with 16 bases spanning the gap. Looked up from germline, CDR1 is SGHTA and CDR2 is FQGNSA. The CDR3 has 15 residues. The CDR3 nucleotides read TGTGCCAGCAGCTCTCAGGCCCCCGGTGGAGATACGCAGTATTTT. Its protein is CASSSQAPGGDTQYF.

The chain employs TRBV6-2 or TRBV6-3 and TRBJ1-4, with 9 bases lining up with TRBD1. The trim removed 6 bases at V and 8 bases at J, leaving 10 bases unmatched. The CDR3 covers 15 residues. Germline V gives CDR1 MNHEY, CDR2 SVGEGT. CDR3 DNA sequence: TGTGCCAGCAGCCAAACCGGGACAGGGCGAGAAAAACTGTTTTTT. Amino acid sequence: CASSQTGTGREKLFF.

The chain carries TRBV5-1 and TRBJ1-6; no clear D gene. CDR1 and CDR2 (germline): SGHRS, YFSETQ. V was cut by 0 bases and J by 7 bases, with 8 bases left in between. The CDR3 is 14 residues long. The CDR3 loop is CASSLASENSPLHF. The CDR3 DNA reads as TGCGCCAGCAGCTTGGCCAGCGAAAATTCACCCCTCCACTTT.

V is TRBV7-9 and J is TRBJ1-1; possible D gene TRBD1, 6 bases. The CDR3 runs to 15 residues. With 1 base removed from V and 4 bases from J, the gap between germline ends came to 13 bases. Germline CDR1 and CDR2: SEHNR and FQNEAQ (reference sequence). The DNA of the CDR3 is TGTGCCAGCAGCTTAGGTGGGAGAGGGGGCACTGAAGCTTTCTTT. Its protein product is CASSLGGRGGTEAFF.

The DNA for the CDR3 is TGTGCCAGCAGTTACGTCAGGGGGTTCACAGATACGCAGTATTTT. It encodes CASSYVRGFTDTQYF. The chain has TRBV6-5 and TRBJ2-3; 7 positions agree with TRBD1. After removal of 2 bases from V and 2 bases from J, the junction contained 4 bases not matched to a gene. The CDR3 totals 15 residues. Looked up from germline, CDR1 is MNHEY and CDR2 is SVGAGI.

The chain carries TRBV27 and TRBJ2-1; the match to TRBD2 covers 8 bases. Per the germline V gene, CDR1 is MNHEY and CDR2 is SMNVEV (reference sequence). V was pared by 4 bases and J by 1 base, with 9 bases of the junction left unmatched. The CDR3 extends over 17 amino acids. CDR3 in DNA: TGTGCCAGCAGTTCCCTGGTAGCGGGGATTTCCTACAATGAGCAGTTCTTC. Its translation is CASSSLVAGISYNEQFF.

The V gene is TRBV2, the J gene TRBJ1-3; 8 positions match TRBD1. J gave up 2 bases and V 7 bases, and 7 bases lay outside the gene matches. Germline values: CDR1 SNHLY, CDR2 FYNNEI. The CDR3 has 15 amino acids. The CDR3 protein is CASILQGGAGNTIYF. DNA for the CDR3: TGTGCCAGCATCCTACAGGGGGGTGCTGGAAACACCATATATTTT.

The chain uses TRBV27 and TRBJ2-7; no firm D call. Trimming removed 7 bases at V and 5 bases at J, with 18 bases between. Germline V lookup: CDR1 MNHEY, CDR2 SMNVEV (reference sequence). The CDR3 is 14 residues long. The CDR3 coding sequence is TGTGCCAGCATGGAGAGGCCATGGGTGGACGAGCAGTACTTC. This translates into CASMERPWVDEQYF.

This clone was detected only once. The chain has TRBV19 and TRBJ1-2; D is uncertain. CDR1 is LNHDA, CDR2 SQIVND, per germline (reference sequence). This CDR3 comprises 15 residues. Trimming stripped 3 bases from V and 6 bases from J, with 17 bases between. The CDR3 nucleotides read TGTGCCAGTAGTATCTCGACGGAGGCCTTTGATGGCTACACCTTC. Translating it yields CASSISTEAFDGYTF.

This clone was recorded once. The genes are TRBV4-1 and TRBJ1-5; D is perhaps TRBD1 (5 bases). The V gene lost 1 base and the J gene lost 4 bases, with 11 bases spanning the gap. Germline V gene sequence: CDR1 MGHRA, CDR2 YSYEKL. The CDR3 spans 15 residues. For the CDR3, the DNA is TGCGCCAGCAGCCAAGGTGGGGCAGCAAATCAGCCCCAGCATTTT. Encoded protein: CASSQGGAANQPQHF.

The genes are TRBV27 and TRBJ2-6; 11 positions agree with TRBD1. The germline CDR1 and CDR2 sequences are MNHEY and SMNVEV (reference sequence). This CDR3 region has 19 residues. V shed 11 bases and J 0 bases; nucleotides not matched to a gene: 15. CDR3: CAPGGQGVIERSGANVLTF. The CDR3 coding sequence is TGTGCCCCGGGGGGACAGGGGGTTATCGAGCGCTCTGGGGCCAACGTCCTGACTTTC.

V and J are TRBV19 and TRBJ1-5; no definite D call. Germline V gene lookup returns CDR1 LNHDA and CDR2 SQIVND (reference sequence). The CDR3 totals 13 residues. Trimming shortened V by 5 bases and J by 0 bases, and 5 bases separated the two germline ends. Written as DNA, the CDR3 is TGTGCCAGTAGTTTAATTAGCAATCAGCCCCAGCATTTT. Translation: CASSLISNQPQHF.

This chain connects TRBV7-2 to TRBJ1-2, with 8 bases identical to TRBD1. The CDR3 runs to 14 residues. Germline trimming cut 7 bases from V and 4 bases from J; bases unmatched to any gene: 8. The V gene's germline CDR1 is SGHTA and CDR2 FQGNSA. The CDR3 sequence is CASTWTGLVYGYTF. The CDR3 bases are TGTGCCAGCACCTGGACAGGGCTAGTCTATGGCTACACCTTC. Using reference TRBV7-2 and TRBJ1-2 for the parts outside the CDR3, the full variable domain is GAGVSQSPSNKVTEKGKDVELRCDPISGHTALYWYRQSLGQGLEFLIYFQGNSAPDKSGLPSDRFSAERTGGSVSTLTIQRTQQEDSAVYLCASTWTGLVYGYTFGSGTRLTVV.

The rearrangement links TRBV5-4 to TRBJ2-7, with TRBD1 matching over 9 bases. This CDR3 has 14 amino acids. V lost 6 bases and J lost 4; bases outside the gene matches: 8. Germline V gene sequence: CDR1 SGHNT, CDR2 YYREEE (reference sequence). CDR3 DNA sequence: TGTGCCAGCACCTCCGACAGGGGGGGGTACGAGCAGTACTTC. Its translation is CASTSDRGGYEQYF.

Only one count was recorded for this clone. V and J are TRBV6-5 and TRBJ1-4, with 8 bases that match TRBD1. V trimming: 6 bases; J trimming: 5 bases; junction bases outside the gene matches: 8. CDR3 length: 15 residues. Germline V gene data show CDR1 as MNHEY and CDR2 as SVGAGI. The DNA of the CDR3 is TGTGCCAGCAGGATTACAGGGGGATCAAATGAAAAACTGTTTTTT. Its translation is CASRITGGSNEKLFF.

V usage is TRBV9 and J usage is TRBJ1-1, with 8 bases identical to TRBD1. CDR1 is SGDLS and CDR2 is YYNGEE in the germline V gene. The CDR3 has 12 amino acids. V was clipped by 4 bases and J by 7 bases; unmatched bases: 3. The CDR3: CASSTGTGEAFF. The CDR3 DNA is TGTGCCAGCAGCACCGGGACAGGTGAAGCTTTCTTT.

V and J are TRBV7-2 and TRBJ1-5; 7 nucleotides line up with TRBD1. The trim removed 2 bases at V and 4 bases at J, leaving 5 bases unmatched. Germline V gene data show CDR1 as SGHTA and CDR2 as FQGNSA. The CDR3 contains 15 residues. The DNA of the CDR3 is TGTGCCAGCAGCTTACTCCAGGGGGTAAATCAGCCCCAGCATTTT. Encoded protein: CASSLLQGVNQPQHF.

This clone was seen a few times. V gene TRBV19 combines with J gene TRBJ2-3, with 14 bases matching TRBD2. This CDR3 is 16 amino acids long. Germline V gene data show CDR1 as LNHDA and CDR2 as SQIVND (reference sequence). The junction had 2 bases not matched to a gene; V was cut back by 4 bases and J by 2 bases. CDR3 in amino acids: CASSRGLAGATDTQYF. CDR3 coding DNA: TGTGCCAGTAGTAGGGGACTAGCGGGGGCCACAGATACGCAGTATTTT. The full variable domain, in which reference TRBV19 and TRBJ2-3 provide the parts outside the CDR3, is DGGITQSPKYLFRKEGQNVTLSCEQNLNHDAMYWYRQDPGQGLRLIYYSQIVNDFQKGDIAEGYSVSREKKESFPLTVTSAQKNPTAFYLCASSRGLAGATDTQYFGPGTRLTVL.